Sequencing of this TCR beta chain was carried out in a study of blood T cell repertoires in COVID-19. CDR3 size: 12 residues. Trimming took 0 bases from V and 6 from J, leaving 6 bases between them. CDR1 is GTSNPN and CDR2 is SVGIG in the germline V gene (reference sequence). As handled by the study authors: Reference gene primer amplification gave nucleated cell count estimates. TCRdb's copy holds only in-frame clones and misses some; the assay was immunoSEQ multiplex PCR. The V and J calls and clone size were taken over from that table, and D and trimming were inferred from the DNA. The sample lists tens of thousands of clones; 85% to 95% were seen once.

Input material: peripheral blood. The clonotype comes from a man aged 50 to 59 with acute or convalescent COVID-19. V usage is TRBV30 and J usage is TRBJ1-5; a possible D gene is TRBD1 (6 bases). The CDR3 region is CAWSVGGQPQHF. In nucleotides, the CDR3 is TGTGCCTGGAGTGTAGGGGGTCAGCCCCAGCATTTT.